The 5 T cell receptor delta chains reported below all come from one sample, sequenced in a study of Vδ1+ human thymocytes. For these TCRs, the target antigens are not known. RNA was extracted from the cells and then reverse transcribed. The CDR3 regions were amplified by multiplex PCR from V-gene primers to a constant-region primer. TCRdb re-processed the multiplex PCR reads via CATT. The sample holds around 23,000 delta-chain clones, about 7% seen once. Study observations and caveats: Thymic TRG and TRD repertoires appeared highly polyclonal, with Gaussian CDR3 length distributions.

The sample consisted of Vdelta1+ gamma-delta thymocytes from the thymus. The subset: FACS-sorted CD3+ TCRalphabeta- TCRVdelta1+ TCRVdelta2- thymocytes. These receptors were collected from a girl under three years old who had congenital heart surgery.

This clone has more than one count but fewer than ten. The chain carries TRDV1 and TRDJ1; TRDD3 matches at 9 bases. Germline CDR1 is TSWWSYY and CDR2 is QGS. This CDR3 is built from 18 residues. The V and J ends lost 4 bases and 0 bases, in that order; junction bases with no gene match: 12. CDR3 sequence reads: CALGGTPSGGYYTDKLIF. The CDR3 DNA reads as TGTGCTCTTGGGGGAACGCCCTCCGGGGGATACTACACCGATAAACTCATCTTT.

The rearrangement joins TRAV29/DV5 to TRDJ3, with 10 bases fitting TRDD3. CDR3 length equals 21 residues. The germline gives CDR1 NSMFDY, CDR2 ISSIKDK. Unmatched junction bases numbered 12, after V lost 0 bases and J lost 0 bases. The CDR3 protein is CAASGLGDTLNGSWDTRQMFF. CDR3 bases: TGTGCAGCAAGCGGGTTGGGGGATACCCTGAATGGCTCCTGGGACACCCGACAGATGTTTTTC. The full variable domain, its missing parts supplied by reference TRAV29/DV5 and TRDJ3, is DQQVKQNSPSLSVQEGRISILNCDYTNSMFDYFLWYKKYPAEGPTFLISISSIKDKNEDGRFTVFLNKSAKHLSLHIVPSQPGDSAVYFCAASGLGDTLNGSWDTRQMFFGTGIKLFVEP.

The genes are TRDV1 and TRDJ1; 9 bases fit TRDD3. The CDR3 is made up of 19 amino acids. Germline CDR1 reads TSWWSYY; CDR2 reads QGS. V shed 0 bases, J shed 0 bases, and the junction held 11 bases outside the gene matches. CDR3 residues: CALGELAWTGGSNTDKLIF. In DNA, the CDR3 is TGTGCTCTTGGGGAACTCGCCTGGACTGGGGGAAGTAACACCGATAAACTCATCTTT.

V and J are TRDV1 and TRDJ1; TRDD3 aligns across 7 bases. Trimming cost V 8 bases and J 7 bases; bases outside gene matches: 31. Germline V CDR1 and CDR2: TSWWSYY, QGS. The CDR3 is made up of 20 amino acids. CDR3 bases: TGTGCTCTTTGCGCCTCCACGTACTGGGGATATTCGGGGCGGAAGGGTAAACTCATCTTT. Amino acids: CALCASTYWGYSGRKGKLIF.

No V gene was called, though TRDJ1 was called as the J gene; the table's TRDD3 call for D was not verified on the DNA. CDR3 length equals 23 residues. The CDR3 sequence: CALGELVLGDISLVREYTDKLIF. In nucleotides, the CDR3 is TGTGCTCTTGGGGAACTAGTACTGGGGGATATTTCTCTGGTACGCGAGTACACCGATAAACTCATCTTT.